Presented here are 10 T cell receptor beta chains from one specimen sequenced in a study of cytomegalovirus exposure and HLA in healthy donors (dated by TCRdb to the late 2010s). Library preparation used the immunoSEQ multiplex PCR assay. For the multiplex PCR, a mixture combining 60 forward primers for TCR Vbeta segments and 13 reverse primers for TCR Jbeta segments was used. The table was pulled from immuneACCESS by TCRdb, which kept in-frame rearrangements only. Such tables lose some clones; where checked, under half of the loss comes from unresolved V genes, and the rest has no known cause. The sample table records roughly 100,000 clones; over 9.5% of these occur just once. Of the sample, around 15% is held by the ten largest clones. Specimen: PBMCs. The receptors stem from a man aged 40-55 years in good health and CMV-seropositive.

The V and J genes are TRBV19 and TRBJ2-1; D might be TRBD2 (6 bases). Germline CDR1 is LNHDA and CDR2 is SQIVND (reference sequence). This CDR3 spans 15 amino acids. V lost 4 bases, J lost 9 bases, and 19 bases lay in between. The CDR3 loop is CASSTLLSARGEQFF. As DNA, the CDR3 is TGTGCCAGTAGTACCCTATTGTCAGCGCGGGGTGAGCAGTTCTTC.

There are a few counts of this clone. The CDR3 here is CASSPPGQRSGNTIYF. DNA of the CDR3: TGTGCCAGCAGTCCACCGGGACAGCGCTCTGGAAACACCATATATTTT. The genes are TRBV28 and TRBJ1-3; TRBD1 agrees at 7 bases. Per the germline V gene, CDR1 is MDHEN and CDR2 is SYDVKM. The CDR3 extends over 16 amino acids. V lost 5 bases, J lost 0 bases, and 7 bases stayed unmatched.

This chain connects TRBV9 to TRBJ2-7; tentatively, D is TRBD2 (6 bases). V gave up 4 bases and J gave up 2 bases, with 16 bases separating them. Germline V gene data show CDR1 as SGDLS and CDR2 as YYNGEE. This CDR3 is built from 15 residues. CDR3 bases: TGTGCCAGCAGCCCTTTTAGCGGTACAACCTACGAGCAGTACTTC. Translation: CASSPFSGTTYEQYF.

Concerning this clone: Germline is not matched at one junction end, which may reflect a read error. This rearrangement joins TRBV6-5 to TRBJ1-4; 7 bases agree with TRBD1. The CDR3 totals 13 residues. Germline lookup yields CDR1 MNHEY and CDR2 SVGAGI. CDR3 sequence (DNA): TGTGCCAGCAGTTACAGGGGGCCTGAAAAACTGCTTTTT. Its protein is CASSYRGPEKLLF.

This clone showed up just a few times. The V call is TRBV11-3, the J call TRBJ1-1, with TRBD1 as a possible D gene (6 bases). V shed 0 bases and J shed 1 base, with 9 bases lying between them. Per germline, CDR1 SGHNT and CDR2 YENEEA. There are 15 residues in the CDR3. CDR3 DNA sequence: TGTGCCAGCAGCTTAGATGGCAGGGGGAACACTGAAGCTTTCTTT. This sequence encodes CASSLDGRGNTEAFF.

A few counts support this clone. Written as DNA, the CDR3 is TGTGCCAGTAGTATAGACAGGGGGGCTTCTAACTATGGCTACACCTTC. This encodes CASSIDRGASNYGYTF. The chain uses TRBV19 and TRBJ1-2; 7 bases map to TRBD1. The germline V gene encodes CDR1 LNHDA and CDR2 SQIVND (reference sequence). V shed 0 bases and J 0 bases; nucleotides not matched to a gene: 4. The CDR3 totals 16 residues.

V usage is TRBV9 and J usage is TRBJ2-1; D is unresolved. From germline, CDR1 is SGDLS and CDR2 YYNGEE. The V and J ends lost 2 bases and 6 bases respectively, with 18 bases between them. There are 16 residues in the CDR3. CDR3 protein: CASSVSRGDPGNEQFF. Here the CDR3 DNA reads TGTGCCAGCAGCGTGTCGAGAGGTGACCCGGGCAATGAGCAGTTCTTC.

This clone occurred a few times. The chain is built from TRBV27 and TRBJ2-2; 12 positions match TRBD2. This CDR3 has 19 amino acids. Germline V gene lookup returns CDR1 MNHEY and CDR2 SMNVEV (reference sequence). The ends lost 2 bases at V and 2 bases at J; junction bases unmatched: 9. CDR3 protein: CASSLRSSGRASNTGELFF. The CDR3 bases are TGTGCCAGCAGTTTACGGTCTAGCGGGAGGGCCTCAAACACCGGGGAGCTGTTTTTT.

CDR3 in amino acids: CASSEVGVNQPQHF. The CDR3 DNA sequence: TGTGCCAGCAGTGAAGTCGGGGTTAACCAGCCCCAGCATTTT. The chain uses TRBV6-1 and TRBJ1-5; the D is unclear. This CDR3 is built from 14 residues. Looked up from germline, CDR1 is MNHNS and CDR2 is SASEGT. V shed 1 base and J shed 7 bases, with 11 bases lying between them.

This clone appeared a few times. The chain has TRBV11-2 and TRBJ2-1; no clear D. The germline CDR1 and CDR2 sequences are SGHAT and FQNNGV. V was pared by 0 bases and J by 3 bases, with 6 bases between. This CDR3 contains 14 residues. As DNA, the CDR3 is TGTGCCAGCAGCTTAGACGGGTTCTACAATGAGCAGTTCTTC. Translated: CASSLDGFYNEQFF. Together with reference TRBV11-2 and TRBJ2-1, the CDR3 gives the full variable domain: EAGVAQSPRYKIIEKRQSVAFWCNPISGHATLYWYQQILGQGPKLLIQFQNNGVVDDSQLPKDRFSAERLKGVDSTLKIQPAKLEDSAVYLCASSLDGFYNEQFFGPGTRLTVL.